This is a list of T cell receptor beta chains from one sample in a study of blood T cell repertoires in COVID-19. The table came from immunoSEQ multiplex PCR; TCRdb's copy has only in-frame clones and leaves some out. This sample yields about 81,000 clones, of which around 89% are seen a single time; more than 0.95% belongs to the top ten. The sample consisted of PBMCs or T cells enriched from blood (not recorded which). The receptor source for this set is a woman between 45 and 60 years old with acute COVID-19. Each CDR3 is given with its conserved first and last residue. Fields, in order: D gene, J gene, V gene, CDR3 protein. The D gene is left open where the match is weak.

>TRBD2|TRBJ2-5|TRBV5-1
CASSSGLAEETQYF
>NA|TRBJ1-2|TRBV27
CASSPDKNYGYTF
>NA|TRBJ1-2|TRBV27
CASSLSLEGVPYGGYTF
>NA|TRBJ1-5|TRBV7-8
CASSLVRTVLHQPQHF
>TRBD1|TRBJ1-1|TRBV29-1
CSAAQGERSEAFF
>TRBD2|TRBJ2-7|TRBV20-1
CSASPVGLAFYEQYF
>TRBD1|TRBJ2-2|TRBV7-9
CASSLSGQDYLWTGELFF
>TRBD1|TRBJ2-5|TRBV5-1
CASSFPDRGQVETQYF
>NA|TRBJ2-1|TRBV7-8
CASSRGKVNEQFF
>NA|TRBJ1-2|TRBV19
CASSIGRGNYGYTF
>NA|TRBJ1-2|TRBV7-3
CASSLTGEVSVGYTF
>NA|TRBJ2-7|TRBV30
CAWSQVGGRGEQYF
>TRBD2|TRBJ2-6|TRBV5-4
CASSLMGLAAPTGANVLTF
>NA|TRBJ2-5|TRBV29-1
CSVEAGVETQYF
>NA|TRBJ2-3|TRBV5-1
CASSLVVGLTDTQYF
>NA|TRBJ1-1|TRBV7-8
CASSLGRNTEAFF
>NA|TRBJ1-1|TRBV11-2
CASSLGAGVNTEAFF
>TRBD2|TRBJ2-1|TRBV9
CASSFQTSGSYNEQFF
>NA|TRBJ1-5|TRBV7-4
CASHQNRNNQPQHF
>TRBD1|TRBJ1-6|TRBV30
CAWAGTANSPLHF
>TRBD1|TRBJ1-4|TRBV5-4
CASSTTGGADEKLFF
>TRBD2|TRBJ2-3|TRBV29-1
CSVTSGSTDTQYF
>TRBD1|TRBJ2-7|TRBV2
CASTGTGEVYEQYF
>TRBD1|TRBJ1-2|TRBV19
CASSERTGGYGYTF
>NA|TRBJ1-1|TRBV25-1
CASSEYGGRGTEAFF
>NA|TRBJ2-1|TRBV20-1
CSASGRQGGRNEQFF
>TRBD1|TRBJ1-4|TRBV5-1
CASSMGQGGLGEKLFF
>NA|TRBJ2-3|TRBV5-8
CASSPYPFRGDTQYF
>NA|TRBJ1-4|TRBV3-1/TRBV3-2
CASSQDRDIEKLFF
>TRBD1|TRBJ1-2|TRBV9
CASSVDPSGGGNDGYTF
>NA|TRBJ2-5|TRBV10-3
CAISAVPEQGETQYF
>NA|TRBJ1-2|TRBV5-4
CASSSQTLRGQGYTF
>NA|TRBJ2-5|TRBV10-3
CATVQGATAETQYF
>NA|TRBJ1-6|TRBV10-3
CASSDSANSPLHF
>NA|TRBJ2-7|TRBV2
CASSMEAGNIYEQYF
>TRBD1|TRBJ1-5|TRBV19
CASRITMNRGPRGNQPQHF
>NA|TRBJ1-1|TRBV9
CASSPPRTVEAFF
>NA|TRBJ2-1|TRBV11-3
CASSLGVGWRNEQFF
>NA|TRBJ1-3|TRBV29-1
CSVGGSDSSGNTIYF
>TRBD2|TRBJ2-3|TRBV11-2
CASSTRLAGSNTQYF
>NA|TRBJ2-7|TRBV5-1
CASSLDAVPYEQYF
>TRBD2|TRBJ2-7|TRBV5-1
CASSEQLAGVSHEQYF
>NA|TRBJ2-7|TRBV6-1
CASSDTRYEQYF
>TRBD1|TRBJ1-2|TRBV12-5
CASGLETGFSGYTF
>TRBD1|TRBJ2-1|TRBV19
CASSTTTGASSYNEQFF
>NA|TRBJ2-2|TRBV10-3
CAIRAGLITGELFF